This passage covers 27 T cell receptor beta chains from one sample sequenced in a study of vaccination effects on CD4 cells after COVID-19. Culturing for about ten days preceded CD4+ T cell isolation. Subjects were given two BNT162b2 or mRNA-1273 vaccine doses. Here immunoSEQ multiplex PCR was the method, and the copy in TCRdb shows in-frame clones only, minus some. The data show about 47,000 clones, under 80% seen once. No antigens are known for them. The source material was CD4+ T cells from PBMCs cultured without peptide, sampled after COVID-19 vaccination. These receptors all stem from a human donor who received a COVID-19 vaccine.

The J gene is TRBJ2-3, the V gene TRBV18; D gene unclear. Germline V gene data show CDR1 as KGHSH and CDR2 as LQKENI. CDR3 length: 11 amino acids. V was pared by 1 base and J by 5 bases, with 1 base between. The CDR3 nucleotides are TGTGCCAGCTCACCACGAGATACGCAGTATTTT. Protein sequence: CASSPRDTQYF.

The rearrangement links TRBV4-1 to TRBJ2-1, with TRBD2 matching over 9 bases. Germline CDR1 and CDR2: MGHRA and YSYEKL. The CDR3 is 16 amino acids. Trimming at V came to 6 bases and at J to 4 bases, leaving 10 bases not matched to a gene. This chain's CDR3 is CASRQTSGRSYNEQFF. The CDR3 coding sequence is TGCGCCAGCAGGCAGACTAGCGGTCGTTCGTACAATGAGCAGTTCTTC.

The chain carries TRBV18 and TRBJ1-1; D is possibly TRBD1 (5 bases). The CDR3 totals 15 residues. The V end lost 3 bases, the J end lost 1 base, and 12 bases lay between the germline ends. The germline V gene has CDR1 KGHSH and CDR2 LQKENI. CDR3: CASSPNPGPNTEAFF. The CDR3 nucleotides read TGTGCCAGCTCACCGAATCCGGGGCCGAACACTGAAGCTTTCTTT.

The chain joins TRBV19 to TRBJ2-7; no clear D gene. The CDR3 contains 13 residues. Germline loops: CDR1 LNHDA, CDR2 SQIVND (reference sequence). Trimming left V 5 bases short and J 6 bases short, with 14 bases between. The CDR3 bases are TGTGCCAGTAGTGCGGTTCTGGGTAGCGAGCAGTACTTC. Its translation is CASSAVLGSEQYF.

The genes are TRBV18 and TRBJ1-5; 11 bases map to TRBD1. Germline values: CDR1 KGHSH, CDR2 LQKENI. The CDR3 length is 16 residues. The trim removed 0 bases at V and 2 bases at J, leaving 0 bases unmatched. In nucleotides, the CDR3 is TGTGCCAGCTCACCACCGGGACAGGGGGGCAATCAGCCCCAGCATTTT. Its protein is CASSPPGQGGNQPQHF.

The chain recombines TRBV18 with TRBJ2-7; D is perhaps TRBD1 (7 bases). Trimming removed 4 bases from V and 5 bases from J, with 15 bases in between. Germline CDR1 and CDR2: KGHSH and LQKENI. This CDR3 is built from 14 residues. Here the CDR3 DNA reads TGTGCCAGCTCACTGACAGGGAGGTTCGACGAGCAGTACTTC. It is translated as CASSLTGRFDEQYF.

Only a few counts were recorded for this clone. The chain recombines TRBV9 with TRBJ1-1; D gene ambiguous. The CDR3 has 13 residues. Trimming pared 4 bases from V and 6 bases from J, leaving 13 bases between. Germline V gives CDR1 SGDLS, CDR2 YYNGEE. This chain's CDR3 is CASSLFGDAEAFF. CDR3 DNA sequence: TGTGCCAGCAGCCTCTTTGGGGATGCTGAAGCTTTCTTT.

V is TRBV19 and J is TRBJ2-1, with TRBD2 identical over 8 bases. V dropped 3 bases and J dropped 0; count of bases not matched to a gene: 13. The CDR3 loop spans 19 amino acids. CDR1 and CDR2 from the germline V gene are LNHDA and SQIVND (reference sequence). This CDR3 reads CASSMDGGALTGSYNEQFF. CDR3 coding DNA: TGTGCCAGTAGTATGGACGGGGGGGCCTTGACCGGCTCCTACAATGAGCAGTTCTTC.

The V gene is TRBV5-4, the J gene TRBJ2-5; D remains unclear. Germline values: CDR1 SGHNT, CDR2 YYREEE (reference sequence). This CDR3 has 14 amino acids. Trimming took 3 bases from V and 2 from J, leaving 11 bases between them. The CDR3 region has the DNA TGTGCCAGCAGCTCGCTACTCGGGCAAGAGACCCAGTACTTC. It encodes CASSSLLGQETQYF.

This clone came up a few times. This CDR3 is CASSRSTGEVHGYTF. CDR3 in DNA: TGTGCCAGCAGCAGATCGACAGGGGAGGTTCATGGCTACACCTTC. V gene TRBV7-8 combines with J gene TRBJ1-2, with 8 bases identical to TRBD1. V was clipped by 5 bases and J by 6 bases; unmatched bases: 11. CDR3 length equals 15 residues. CDR1 SGHVS and CDR2 FQNEAQ come from the germline V gene.

This chain joins TRBV3-1 (or the pseudogene TRBV3-2) and TRBJ1-1; TRBD1 is a possible D gene (5 bases). V lost 4 bases and J lost 2, with 17 bases in between. CDR1 is LGHDT and CDR2 is YNNKEL in the germline V gene (reference sequence). CDR3 length equals 16 residues. CDR3 nucleotides: TGTGCCAGCAGCCCCCGGACACAAACCTTAAACACTGAAGCTTTCTTT. It codes for CASSPRTQTLNTEAFF.

V usage is TRBV10-3 and J usage is TRBJ1-3, with D unresolved. Trimming took 11 bases from V and 0 from J, leaving 11 bases between them. CDR1 and CDR2 (germline): ENHRY, SYGVKD. There are 13 residues in the CDR3. DNA of the CDR3: TGTGCCGTTACAGCGAGCTCTGGAAACACCATATATTTT. Translated: CAVTASSGNTIYF.

The gene calls are TRBV18 and TRBJ2-3, with D unclear. Trimming stripped 4 bases from V and 0 bases from J, with 11 bases between. The CDR3 is 15 residues long. Germline V gives CDR1 KGHSH, CDR2 LQKENI. The CDR3 region has the DNA TGTGCCAGCTCACGGGCGGCAGATAGCACAGATACGCAGTATTTT. Encoded protein: CASSRAADSTDTQYF.

This rearrangement joins TRBV10-3 to TRBJ2-7, with TRBD2 matching 8 bases. The CDR3 runs to 14 residues. The ends lost 6 bases at V and 4 bases at J; junction bases unmatched: 8. Germline V gives CDR1 ENHRY, CDR2 SYGVKD. The CDR3 DNA reads TGTGCCATCAGGGGGAGCGGGAGTCCTTACGAGCAGTACTTC. It is translated as CAIRGSGSPYEQYF.

The chain couples TRBV19 to TRBJ1-1; D perhaps matches TRBD1 (6 bases). CDR1 is LNHDA and CDR2 is SQIVND in the germline V gene (reference sequence). The CDR3 spans 13 residues. With 1 base removed from V and 11 bases from J, the gap between germline ends came to 14 bases. CDR3 region: CASSIASGEWAFF. The DNA for the CDR3 is TGTGCCAGTAGTATAGCCTCAGGGGAGTGGGCTTTCTTT. Supplemented by reference TRBV19 and TRBJ1-1, the full variable domain reads DGGITQSPKYLFRKEGQNVTLSCEQNLNHDAMYWYRQDPGQGLRLIYYSQIVNDFQKGDIAEGYSVSREKKESFPLTVTSAQKNPTAFYLCASSIASGEWAFFGQGTRLTVV.

The V gene is TRBV6-1, the J gene TRBJ1-6; D not certain. The CDR3 is 14 residues long. V lost 2 bases and J 7 bases, leaving 9 bases between the germline ends. The germline CDR1 and CDR2 sequences are MNHNS and SASEGT. The CDR3 region has the DNA TGTGCCAGCAGTGAATTAGGGATAAATTCACCCCTCCACTTT. Amino acid sequence: CASSELGINSPLHF.

The J gene is TRBJ2-7, the V gene TRBV6-5, with 7 bases fitting TRBD2. Germline V gene sequence: CDR1 MNHEY, CDR2 SVGAGI. CDR3 size: 15 residues. The trim removed 6 bases at V and 2 bases at J, leaving 10 bases unmatched. The CDR3 nucleotides are TGTGCCAGCAGGTTAGGGGAGGGTAGGACCTACGAGCAGTACTTC. Translating it yields CASRLGEGRTYEQYF.

The V and J genes are TRBV5-4 and TRBJ1-2, with a possible D match to TRBD1 (6 bases). The CDR3 covers 17 residues. V lost 4 bases and J 2 bases, leaving 21 bases between the germline ends. CDR1 and CDR2 (germline): SGHNT, YYREEE (reference sequence). In nucleotides, the CDR3 is TGTGCCAGCAGCCGGTGGGGGGGCGCGGATTTGAACTATGGCTACACCTTC. Translated, it gives CASSRWGGADLNYGYTF. Variable domain in full (rest from reference TRBV5-4 and TRBJ1-2): ETGVTQSPTHLIKTRGQQVTLRCSSQSGHNTVSWYQQALGQGPQFIFQYYREEENGRGNFPPRFSGLQFPNYSSELNVNALELDDSALYLCASSRWGGADLNYGYTFGSGTRLTVV.

This clone occurred a few times. V gene TRBV10-3 combines with J gene TRBJ1-2; D might be TRBD1 (5 bases). From germline, CDR1 is ENHRY and CDR2 SYGVKD. This CDR3 is built from 12 residues. V was shortened by 7 bases and J by 3 bases, with 9 bases between the two germline ends. The CDR3 DNA reads as TGTGCCATCAAGGGAGGGGACTATGGCTACACCTTC. Its protein product is CAIKGGDYGYTF.

The gene calls are TRBV5-1 and TRBJ2-2; 12 bases are a match to TRBD2. The CDR3 spans 17 residues. With V trimmed by 4 bases and J by 7 bases, 11 bases remained unmatched. From germline, CDR1 is SGHRS and CDR2 YFSETQ. CDR3 in amino acids: CASSRGLAGLSIGELFF. Written as DNA, the CDR3 is TGCGCCAGCAGCCGGGGACTAGCGGGTCTGAGTATCGGGGAGCTGTTTTTT.

CDR3 bases: TGCGCCAGCAGTGAAACGGGAGGGACACTGAACACTGAAGCTTTCTTT. Protein product: CASSETGGTLNTEAFF. The chain combines TRBV10-2 with TRBJ1-1; a possible D gene is TRBD1 (6 bases). The germline V gene encodes CDR1 WSHSY and CDR2 SAAADI. V shed 3 bases and J shed 0 bases, with 14 bases lying between them. The CDR3 has 16 amino acids.

The chain joins TRBV9 to TRBJ2-3; D might be TRBD2 (6 bases). Germline V gene sequence: CDR1 SGDLS, CDR2 YYNGEE. The CDR3 covers 15 residues. V lost 3 bases to trimming and J lost 4 bases, with 15 bases between them. CDR3 nucleotides: TGTGCCAGCAGCGAATTAGGCGGGGCGCCAGATACGCAGTATTTT. Translating gives CASSELGGAPDTQYF.

The rearrangement uses TRBV5-4 and TRBJ2-7; TRBD1 agrees at 8 bases. Germline CDR1 reads SGHNT; CDR2 reads YYREEE (reference sequence). This CDR3 contains 16 residues. V trimming: 0 bases; J trimming: 2 bases; junction bases outside the gene matches: 7. The CDR3 DNA reads TGTGCCAGCAGCTTGGGACAGGGGTTTCTAACCTACGAGCAGTACTTC. Translated, it gives CASSLGQGFLTYEQYF.

The chain employs TRBV19 and TRBJ2-5; D might be TRBD2 (6 bases). The V end was cut by 6 bases, the J end by 1 base, with 12 bases between. The CDR3 length is 14 residues. CDR1 and CDR2 from the germline V gene are LNHDA and SQIVND (reference sequence). DNA for the CDR3: TGTGCCAGTAGGAAGACGGGGGTCCAAGAGACCCAGTACTTC. Translated: CASRKTGVQETQYF.

This rearrangement joins TRBV18 to TRBJ2-7, with D perhaps TRBD1 (5 bases). V shed 1 base and J shed 3 bases, with 13 bases lying between them. CDR1 is KGHSH and CDR2 is LQKENI in the germline V gene. This CDR3 comprises 15 residues. For the CDR3, the DNA is TGTGCCAGCTCACCACGCGCCAGGGAATACTACGAGCAGTACTTC. Residues: CASSPRAREYYEQYF.

This sequence joins TRBV21-1 and TRBJ1-1. TRBV21-1 is assigned pseudogene status. The CDR3 loop spans 14 amino acids. Here the CDR3 reads CASRNKPPQIQAFF. CDR3 nucleotides: TGTGCCAGCAGAAATAAGCCCCCCCAGATACAAGCTTTCTTT.

This clone occurred once. The chain carries TRBV11-2 and TRBJ2-1, with no clear D. Trimming removed 1 base from V and 2 bases from J, with 9 bases in between. The CDR3 is 15 residues long. Germline assignment: CDR1 SGHAT and CDR2 FQNNGV. The CDR3 here is CASSLASATYNEQFF. The CDR3 bases are TGTGCCAGCAGCTTAGCTTCCGCGACCTACAATGAGCAGTTCTTC.